This T cell receptor beta chain emerged from a study of circulating tumor DNA in untreated peripheral T-cell lymphoma (dated by TCRdb to the early 2020s). Results the study describes overall, beyond this receptor: Tumor-specific clonotypes were found in about three quarters of patients, coming from roughly 88% of baseline tissues and about 67% of baseline serum samples.

To find tumor-specific TCR clonotypes, researchers sequenced baseline tumor tissue that had been collected prior to treatment. In a trial, the study monitored patients with peripheral T-cell lymphoma who were getting frontline treatment by applying next-generation sequencing to their T-cell receptor sequences. Note on this clone: What antigen it recognizes has not been identified. No much larger clonotype is one base removed from it; base qualities were not supplied.

Receptor amplification or capture employed the immunoSEQ multiplex PCR assay. TCRdb stores this immuneACCESS table with in-frame sequences only. Part of the clones is absent; in the studies checked, under half of the shortfall reflects unresolved V genes, and no reason is known for the rest. The sample table shows thousands of clones, and approximately 70% are seen once. The ten largest clonotypes hold more than 45% of the sample. Inclusive of the bounding cysteine and phenylalanine, the CDR3 is 14 residues long. Only the CDR3 portion is preserved as DNA: 42 bases, with reading frame beginning at the first base. The germline ends are 11 bases apart after V is trimmed by 4 bases and J by 1 base. The germline V gene specifies KGHSH as CDR1 and LQKENI as CDR2.

The TCR originated in a human donor with peripheral T-cell lymphoma. The sample was tumor tissue. The rearrangement joined TRBV18 to TRBJ2-7; the best D guess is TRBD1, with 5 bases matching. The CDR3 reads as follows: CASSHDSTSYEQYF. In nucleotides, the sequence is TGTGCCAGCTCACATGACAGTACTTCCTACGAGCAGTACTTC.